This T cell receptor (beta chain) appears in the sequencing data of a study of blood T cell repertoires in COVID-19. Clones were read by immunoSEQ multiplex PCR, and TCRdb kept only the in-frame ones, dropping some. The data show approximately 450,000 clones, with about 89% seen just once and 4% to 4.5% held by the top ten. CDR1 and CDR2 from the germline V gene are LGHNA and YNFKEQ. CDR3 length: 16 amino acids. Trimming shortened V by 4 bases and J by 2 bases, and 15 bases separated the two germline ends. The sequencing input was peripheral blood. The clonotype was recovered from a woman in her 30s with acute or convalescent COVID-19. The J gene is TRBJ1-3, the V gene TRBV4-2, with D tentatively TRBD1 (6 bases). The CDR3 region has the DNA TGTGCCAGCAGCCTGGGAGGAGGGGGGGCTGGAAACACCATATATTTT. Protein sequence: CASSLGGGGAGNTIYF.